This T cell receptor beta chain emerged from a study of blood T cells in healthy people across ages. The germline CDR1 and CDR2 sequences are DFQATT and SNEGSKA (reference sequence). V was clipped by 3 bases and J by 2 bases; unmatched bases: 5. The CDR3 length is 14 residues. The authors ran a second PCR of about 6 to 11 cycles using a sample-barcoded 5' primer and a J-beta primer mix. TCRdb used MiXCR to reprocess the 5' RACE reads, holding one entry per CDR3 protein. The sample contains some 710,000 distinct CDR3 sequences, about 42% of which appear only once. The specimen was blood. The receptor's source is a man of 80 years or more in good health. The chain is built from TRBV20-1 and TRBJ2-7; 9 bases align to TRBD1. CDR3 sequence (DNA): TGCAGTGCTAGTTCCGGGACAGGGACCTACGAGCAGTACTTC. Amino acid sequence: CSASSGTGTYEQYF.